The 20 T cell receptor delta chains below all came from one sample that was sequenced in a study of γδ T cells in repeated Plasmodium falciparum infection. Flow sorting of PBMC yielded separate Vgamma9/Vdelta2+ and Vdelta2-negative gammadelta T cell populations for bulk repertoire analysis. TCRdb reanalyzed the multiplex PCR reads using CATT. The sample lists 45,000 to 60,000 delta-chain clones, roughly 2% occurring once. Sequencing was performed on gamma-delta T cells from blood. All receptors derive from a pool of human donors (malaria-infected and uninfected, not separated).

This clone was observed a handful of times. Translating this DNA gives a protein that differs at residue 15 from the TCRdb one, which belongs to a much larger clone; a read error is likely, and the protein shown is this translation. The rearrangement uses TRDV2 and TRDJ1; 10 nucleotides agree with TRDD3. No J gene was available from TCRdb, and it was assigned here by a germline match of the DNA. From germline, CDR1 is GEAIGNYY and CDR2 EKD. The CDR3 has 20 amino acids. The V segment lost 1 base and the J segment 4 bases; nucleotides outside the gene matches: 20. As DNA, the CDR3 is TGTGCCTGTGACACGCATCCCCGAATGCTGGGGGATAGGTACAACGATAAACTCATCTTT. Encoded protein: CACDTHPRMLGDRYNDKLIF.

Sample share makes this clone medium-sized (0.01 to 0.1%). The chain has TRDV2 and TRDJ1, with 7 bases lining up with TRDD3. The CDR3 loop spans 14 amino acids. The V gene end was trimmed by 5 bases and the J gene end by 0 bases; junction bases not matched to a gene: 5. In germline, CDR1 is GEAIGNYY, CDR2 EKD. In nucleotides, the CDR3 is TGTGCCTGTGGTGGGGGACCGTACACCGATAAACTCATCTTT. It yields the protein CACGGGPYTDKLIF.

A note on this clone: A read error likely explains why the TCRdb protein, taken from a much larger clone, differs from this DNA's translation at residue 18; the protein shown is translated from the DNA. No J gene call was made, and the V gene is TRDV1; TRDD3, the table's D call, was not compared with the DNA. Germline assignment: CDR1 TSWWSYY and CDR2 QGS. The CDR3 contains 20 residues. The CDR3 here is CALGERPPRWGIYSTDKHIF. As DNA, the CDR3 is TGTGCTCTTGGGGAACGACCCCCCCGCTGGGGGATATATTCCACCGATAAACACATCTTT.

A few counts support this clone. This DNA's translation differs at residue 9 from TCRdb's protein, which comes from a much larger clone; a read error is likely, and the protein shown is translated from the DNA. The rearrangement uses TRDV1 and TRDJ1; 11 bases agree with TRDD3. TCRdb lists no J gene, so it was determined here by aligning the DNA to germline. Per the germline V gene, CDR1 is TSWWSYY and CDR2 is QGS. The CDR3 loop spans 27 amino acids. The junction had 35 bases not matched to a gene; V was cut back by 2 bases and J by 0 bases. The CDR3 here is CALGEVRAHHRPSVGGYASAYTDKLIF. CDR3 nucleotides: TGTGCTCTTGGGGAAGTAAGGGCCCACCACCGTCCCTCTGTTGGGGGATACGCTTCTGCCTACACCGATAAACTCATCTTT.

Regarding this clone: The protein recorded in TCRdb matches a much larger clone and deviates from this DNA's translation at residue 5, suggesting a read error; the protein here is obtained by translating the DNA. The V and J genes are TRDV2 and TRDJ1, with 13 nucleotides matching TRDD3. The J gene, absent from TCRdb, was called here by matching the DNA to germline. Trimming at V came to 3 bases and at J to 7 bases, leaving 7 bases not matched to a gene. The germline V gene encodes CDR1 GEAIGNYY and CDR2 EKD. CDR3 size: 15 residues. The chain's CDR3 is CACDALGDTRGKLIF. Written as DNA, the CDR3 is TGTGCCTGTGACGCACTGGGGGATACGCGAGGTAAACTCATCTTT.

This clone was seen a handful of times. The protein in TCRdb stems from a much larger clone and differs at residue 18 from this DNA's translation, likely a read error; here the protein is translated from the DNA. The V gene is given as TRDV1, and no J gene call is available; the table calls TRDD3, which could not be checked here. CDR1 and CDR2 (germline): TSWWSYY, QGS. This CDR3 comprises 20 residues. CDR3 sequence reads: CALGELWIRRGYKYTDKHIF. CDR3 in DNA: TGTGCTCTTGGGGAACTATGGATCAGGCGGGGATACAAGTACACCGATAAACACATCTTT.

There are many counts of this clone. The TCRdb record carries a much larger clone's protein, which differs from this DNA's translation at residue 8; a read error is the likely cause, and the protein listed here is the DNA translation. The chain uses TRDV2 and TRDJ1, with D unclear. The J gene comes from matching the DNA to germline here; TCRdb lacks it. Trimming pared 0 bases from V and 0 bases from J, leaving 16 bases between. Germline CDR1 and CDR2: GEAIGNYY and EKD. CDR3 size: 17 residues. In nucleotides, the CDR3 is TGTGCCTGTGACACCGTGTCCCCTCCGGGGTACACCGATAAACTCATCTTT. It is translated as CACDTVSPPGYTDKLIF.

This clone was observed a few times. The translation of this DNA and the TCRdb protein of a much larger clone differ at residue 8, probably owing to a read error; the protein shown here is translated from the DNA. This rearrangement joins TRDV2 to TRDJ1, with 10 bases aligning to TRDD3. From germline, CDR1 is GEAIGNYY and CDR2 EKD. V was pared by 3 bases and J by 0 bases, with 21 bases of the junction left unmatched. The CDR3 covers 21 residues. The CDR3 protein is CACDPLSAVVGDTRNTDKLIF. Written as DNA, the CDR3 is TGTGCCTGTGACCCCCTAAGTGCCGTGGTGGGGGATACCCGAAACACCGATAAACTCATCTTT.

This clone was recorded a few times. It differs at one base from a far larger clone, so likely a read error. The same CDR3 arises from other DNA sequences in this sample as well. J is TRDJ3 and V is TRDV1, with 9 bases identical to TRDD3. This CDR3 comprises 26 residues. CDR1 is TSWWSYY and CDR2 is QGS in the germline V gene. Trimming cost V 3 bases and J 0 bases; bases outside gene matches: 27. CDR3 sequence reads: CALGELNPPTLEVWGISSWDTRQMFF. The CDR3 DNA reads TGTGCTCTTGGGGAGCTCAACCCCCCTACGTTGGAAGTCTGGGGGATTAGCTCCTGGGACACCCGACAGATGTTTTTC.

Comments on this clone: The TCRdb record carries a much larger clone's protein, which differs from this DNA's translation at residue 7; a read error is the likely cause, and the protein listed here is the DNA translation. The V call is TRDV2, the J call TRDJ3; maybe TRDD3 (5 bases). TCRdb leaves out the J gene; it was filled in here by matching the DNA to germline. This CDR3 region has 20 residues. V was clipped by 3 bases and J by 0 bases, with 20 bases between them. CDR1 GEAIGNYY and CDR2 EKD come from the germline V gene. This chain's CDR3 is CACDLTRDARSSWDTRQMFF. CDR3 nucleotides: TGTGCCTGTGACCTTACTAGGGATGCCCGGAGCTCCTGGGACACCCGACAGATGTTTTTC.

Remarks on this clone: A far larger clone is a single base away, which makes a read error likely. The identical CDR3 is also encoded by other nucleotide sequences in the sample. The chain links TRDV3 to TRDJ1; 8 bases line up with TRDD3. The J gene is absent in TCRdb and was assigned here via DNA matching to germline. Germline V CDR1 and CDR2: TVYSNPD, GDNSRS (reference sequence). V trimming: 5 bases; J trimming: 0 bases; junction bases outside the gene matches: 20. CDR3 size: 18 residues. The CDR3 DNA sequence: TGTGCCCTCCGATGTTCCTCCTGGGGGACCATAAACACCGATAAACTCATCTTT. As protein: CALRCSSWGTINTDKLIF.

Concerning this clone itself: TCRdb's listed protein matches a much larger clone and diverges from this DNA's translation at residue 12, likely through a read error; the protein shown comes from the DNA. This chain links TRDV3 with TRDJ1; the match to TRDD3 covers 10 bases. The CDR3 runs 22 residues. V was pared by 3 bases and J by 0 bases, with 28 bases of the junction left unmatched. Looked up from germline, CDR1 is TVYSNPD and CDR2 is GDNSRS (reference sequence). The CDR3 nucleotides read TGTGCCTTCCAAAAGACTCCCCTATCCCACGTACGGGGGGATACGCACACCGATAAACTCATCTTT. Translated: CAFQKTPLSHVRGDTHTDKLIF.

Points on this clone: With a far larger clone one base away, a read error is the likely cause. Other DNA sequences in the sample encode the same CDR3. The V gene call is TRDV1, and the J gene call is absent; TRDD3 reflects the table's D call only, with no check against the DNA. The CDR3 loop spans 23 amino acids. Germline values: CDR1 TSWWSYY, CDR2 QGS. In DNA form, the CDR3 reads TGTGCTCTTGGGGCGATGGCCTTCCTCCATTTCACTGGGGGTCCCGCTTTGACAGCACAACTTTTCTTT. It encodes CALGAMAFLHFTGGPALTAQLFF.

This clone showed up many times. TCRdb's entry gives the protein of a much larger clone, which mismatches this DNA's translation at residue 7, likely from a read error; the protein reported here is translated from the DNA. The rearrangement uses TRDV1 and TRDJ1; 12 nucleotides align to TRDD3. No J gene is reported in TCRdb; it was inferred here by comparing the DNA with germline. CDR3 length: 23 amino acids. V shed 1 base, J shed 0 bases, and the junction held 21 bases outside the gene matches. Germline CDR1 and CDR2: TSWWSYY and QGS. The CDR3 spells CALGEPGLPLRNWGILNTDKLIF. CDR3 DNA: TGTGCTCTTGGGGAACCAGGTCTTCCTTTGCGGAACTGGGGGATACTCAACACCGATAAACTCATCTTT.

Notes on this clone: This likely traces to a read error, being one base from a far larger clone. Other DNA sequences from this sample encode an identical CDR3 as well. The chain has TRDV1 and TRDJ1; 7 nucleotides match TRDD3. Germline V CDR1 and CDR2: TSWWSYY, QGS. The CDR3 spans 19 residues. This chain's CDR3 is CALGEHIYVRWGRVDKLIF. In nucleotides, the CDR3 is TGTGCACTTGGGGAACACATCTACGTGAGGTGGGGGAGAGTCGATAAACTCATCTTT.

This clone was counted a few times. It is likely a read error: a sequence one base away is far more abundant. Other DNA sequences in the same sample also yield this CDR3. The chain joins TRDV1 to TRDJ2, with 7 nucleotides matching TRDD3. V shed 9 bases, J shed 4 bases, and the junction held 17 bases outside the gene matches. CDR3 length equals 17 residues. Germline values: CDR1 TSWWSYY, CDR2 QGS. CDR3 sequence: CALGPRLGETPTAQLFF. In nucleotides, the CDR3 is TGTGCTCTCGGGCCACGCTTGGGGGAAACTCCGACAGCACAACTCTTCTTT.

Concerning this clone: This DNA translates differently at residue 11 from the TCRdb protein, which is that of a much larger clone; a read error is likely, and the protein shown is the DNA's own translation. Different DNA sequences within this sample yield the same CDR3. CDR3 residues: CAFPIPPKAGRYGKYTDKLIF. The CDR3 nucleotides read TGTGCCTTTCCGATCCCTCCTAAAGCTGGGAGGTACGGAAAGTACACCGATAAACTCATCTTT. The V call is TRDV3, the J call TRDJ1; perhaps D is TRDD2 or TRDD3 (5 bases each). This CDR3 contains 21 residues. Germline loops: CDR1 TVYSNPD, CDR2 GDNSRS (reference sequence). With 2 bases removed from V and 0 bases from J, the gap between germline ends came to 34 bases.

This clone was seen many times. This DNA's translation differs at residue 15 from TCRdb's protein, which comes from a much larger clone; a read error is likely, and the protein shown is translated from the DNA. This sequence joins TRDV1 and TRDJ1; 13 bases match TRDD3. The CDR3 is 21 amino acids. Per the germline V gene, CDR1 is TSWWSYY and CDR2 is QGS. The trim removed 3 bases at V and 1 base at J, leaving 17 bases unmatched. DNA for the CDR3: TGTGCTCTTGGGGATTCCTTGCTAAGCGTACTGGGGGATACGGGCACCGATAAACTCATCTTT. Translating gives CALGDSLLSVLGDTGTDKLIF.

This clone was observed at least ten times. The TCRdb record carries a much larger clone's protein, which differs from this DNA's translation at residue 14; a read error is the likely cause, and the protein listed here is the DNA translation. The CDR3 is CACDTHPRMLGDRCTDKLIF. CDR3 nucleotide sequence: TGTGCCTGTGACACGCATCCCCGAATGCTGGGGGATAGGTGCACCGATAAACTCATCTTT. The V gene is TRDV2, the J gene TRDJ1; 10 nucleotides align to TRDD3. This CDR3 region has 20 residues. V was pared by 1 base and J by 1 base, with 17 bases of the junction left unmatched. CDR1 GEAIGNYY and CDR2 EKD come from the germline V gene.

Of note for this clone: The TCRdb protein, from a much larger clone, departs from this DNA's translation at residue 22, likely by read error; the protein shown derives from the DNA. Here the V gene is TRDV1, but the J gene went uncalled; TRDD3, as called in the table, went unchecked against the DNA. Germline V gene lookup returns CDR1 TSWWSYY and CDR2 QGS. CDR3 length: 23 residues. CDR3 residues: CALGEFGPPTDWGIPSSSDKLTF. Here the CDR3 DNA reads TGTGCTCTTGGGGAATTTGGCCCTCCTACCGACTGGGGGATACCTAGTTCTTCCGATAAACTCACCTTT.